Listed below are T cell receptor beta chains from one sample, sequenced in a study of T cell repertoires in cytomegalovirus infection. One entry per CDR3 protein, called by TCRdb with MiXCR from the reads. This sample carries about 140,000 distinct CDR3 sequences, 6.5% of them seen once, and the ten largest clones take roughly 18%. Material: PBMCs. These receptor sequences come from a human donor in good health (CMV status not recorded). Some clones in this sample may be carry-over from other donors' samples. Each CDR3 is given with its conserved first and last residue. Fields, in order: V gene, D gene, J gene, clone size, CDR3 DNA, CDR3 protein. A D gene is named only where the DNA matches it firmly. Clone sizes are given selectively: once, few, many, or a class where the clone is expanded.

TRBV5-4	NA	TRBJ2-2	NA	TGTGCCAGCAGCGACCTACAGGGAGATACCGGGGAGCTGTTTTTT	CASSDLQGDTGELFF
TRBV29-1	TRBD1	TRBJ2-1	many	TGCAGCGCAGACAGGGGTCGAAATGAGCAGTTCTTC	CSADRGRNEQFF
TRBV7-2	NA	TRBJ2-7	few	TGTGCCAGCAGCTTGAGGACCCTCTACGAGCAGTACTTC	CASSLRTLYEQYF
TRBV2	NA	TRBJ2-3	few	TGTGCCAGCATGGTCCGAGGAGATACGCAGTATTTT	CASMVRGDTQYF
TRBV7-2	NA	TRBJ2-7	many	TGTGCCAGCAGCTTGGCCCCGAACAACTACGAGCAGTACTTC	CASSLAPNNYEQYF
TRBV7-9	NA	TRBJ2-7	many	TGTGCCAGCAGCCCCGCGGGGTTCGGGTACTACGAGCAGTACTTC	CASSPAGFGYYEQYF
TRBV7-6	NA	TRBJ2-2	many	TGTGCCAGCAGCCTCAAGGAGGCCGGGGAGCTGTTTTTT	CASSLKEAGELFF
TRBV6-2/TRBV6-3	NA	TRBJ1-5	NA	TGTGCCAGCACCGGGGCGGGGCGGTCTCAGCCCCAGCATTTT	CASTGAGRSQPQHF
TRBV7-9	TRBD1	TRBJ1-2	many	TGTGCCAGCAGCCCAGGGGACAGTCCTAACTATGGCTACACCTTC	CASSPGDSPNYGYTF
TRBV7-2	NA	TRBJ1-4	NA	TGTGCCAGCAGCCGGACCGACGGGGAAAAACTGTTTTTT	CASSRTDGEKLFF
TRBV19	TRBD1	TRBJ2-6	many	TGTGCCAGTATCCCCTCAGGGGGCTCTGGGGCCAACGTCCTGACTTTC	CASIPSGGSGANVLTF
TRBV28	NA	TRBJ1-1	many	TGTGCCAGCAGTTTGGCAGGGACTCACACTGAAGCTTTCTTT	CASSLAGTHTEAFF
TRBV11-1	NA	TRBJ2-7	many	TGTGCCAGCAGCTCCCGCCCGAGTCAAAAGGTCTACGAGCAGTACTTC	CASSSRPSQKVYEQYF
TRBV20-1	NA	TRBJ2-1	few	TGCAGTGCCCCAGGACAGTACAATGAGCAGTTCTTC	CSAPGQYNEQFF
TRBV7-8	NA	TRBJ1-5	many	TGTGCCAGCAGCTTAGAGCGGTCCAGGAGCAATCAGCCCCAGCATTTT	CASSLERSRSNQPQHF
TRBV6-2/TRBV6-3	NA	TRBJ2-1	many	TGTGCCAGCAACCTGAGGGGGGCTAACAATGAGCAGTTCTTC	CASNLRGANNEQFF
TRBV12-3/TRBV12-4	NA	TRBJ1-1	many	TGTGCCAGCAGTTTTGGGGACGCCACTGAAGCTTTCTTT	CASSFGDATEAFF
TRBV20-1	TRBD2	TRBJ2-7	many	TGCAGTGCTCGATCCGGGACTAGCGGAGTCTACGAGCAGTACTTC	CSARSGTSGVYEQYF
TRBV28	NA	TRBJ1-5	many	TGTGCCAGCAGTTTATTTCGCACGAGTCATCAGCCCCAGCATTTT	CASSLFRTSHQPQHF
TRBV29-1	NA	TRBJ1-2	many	TGCAGCGTGGAAAGTCCAGACGGGTCCTATGGCTACACCTTC	CSVESPDGSYGYTF
TRBV20-1	NA	TRBJ2-1	NA	TGCAGTGCTAGTTCTCGGGTAACCTCCTACAATGAGCAGTTCTTC	CSASSRVTSYNEQFF
TRBV18	NA	TRBJ1-1	NA	TGTGCCAGCTCACCGTCGGCTGGGGATCGGGCTTTCTTT	CASSPSAGDRAFF
TRBV6-2/TRBV6-3	NA	TRBJ2-1	NA	TGTGCCAGCAGTTACGGGGGGCCGTACAATGAGCAGTTCTTC	CASSYGGPYNEQFF
TRBV10-3	NA	TRBJ1-1	many	TGTGCCATCAGTGATGAGCCGAACAGTGAAGCTTTCTTT	CAISDEPNSEAFF
TRBV15	TRBD1	TRBJ1-1	many	TGTGCCACCAGTCGGGACAGGGGGCTTCGGACTGAAGCTTTCTTT	CATSRDRGLRTEAFF
TRBV28	TRBD1	TRBJ1-4	many	TGTGCCAGCAGTGTGACAGGGCGATCTAATGAAAAACTGTTTTTT	CASSVTGRSNEKLFF
TRBV28	TRBD1	TRBJ2-7	many	TGTGCCAGCAAACCCTCCCGCCGGGACAGGAGCTACGAGCAGTACTTC	CASKPSRRDRSYEQYF
TRBV7-8	NA	TRBJ2-5	many	TGTGCCAGCACCCCGAAGCGGGCGTCGCAAGAGACCCAGTACTTC	CASTPKRASQETQYF
TRBV7-3	TRBD1	TRBJ2-7	NA	TGTGCCAGCAGCAAAAACAGGGGGAAAATCGACGAGCAGTACTTC	CASSKNRGKIDEQYF
TRBV29-1	NA	TRBJ1-2	few	TGCAGCGTTGTGATGCCTTACCCCATGGAGGCCTACACCTTC	CSVVMPYPMEAYTF
TRBV6-2/TRBV6-3	TRBD1	TRBJ2-7	few	TGTGCCACCCAGGGACAGGGGACATACGAGCAGTACTTC	CATQGQGTYEQYF
TRBV4-1	NA	TRBJ1-2	many	TGCGCCAGCAGCCAAGGCGTCGAGCAGCGGAGTGGCTACACCTTC	CASSQGVEQRSGYTF
TRBV7-2	TRBD2	TRBJ2-3	many	TGTGCCAGCAGCTTCGGGGGGTCGAGGGTGGCAGATACGCAGTATTTT	CASSFGGSRVADTQYF
TRBV7-2	NA	TRBJ2-7	many	TGTGCCAGCAGCAGACCTGGCTACGAGCAGTACTTC	CASSRPGYEQYF
TRBV18	NA	TRBJ2-7	many	TGTGCCAGCTCACCACTGTCGACGGCCCTATGGGAGCAGTACTTC	CASSPLSTALWEQYF
TRBV20-1	TRBD1	TRBJ1-5	few	TGCAGTGCCAGGACAGGGAATCAGCCCCAGCATTTT	CSARTGNQPQHF
TRBV7-2	NA	TRBJ2-7	many	TGTGCCAGCAGCCCCCAGAGGGTTCTTCCCTACGAGCAGTACTTC	CASSPQRVLPYEQYF